A selection of T cell receptor beta chains follows, all from one sample in a study of T cells in Graves' hyperthyroidism and ophthalmopathy. TCRdb passed the multiplex PCR reads through MiXCR, listing each CDR3 protein once. The data hold about 550,000 distinct CDR3 sequences, with roughly 20% observed a single time. Material for sequencing was blood. Receptors originate from a man between 18 and 29 years old with Graves' hyperthyroidism. Both conserved end residues are part of each CDR3. The order of the fields is D gene, J gene, clone size, V gene, CDR3 length, CDR3 DNA, CDR3 protein. The D gene is left open where the match is weak. Size tells how often a clone was seen (once, few, many) or the class of an expanded clone, and some rows leave it out.

NA	TRBJ2-5	NA	TRBV9	15	TGTGCCAGCAGCGTAGCGGGCAGGGTTTTAGAGACCCAGTACTTC	CASSVAGRVLETQYF
NA	TRBJ2-2	NA	TRBV11-1	16	TGTGCCAGCAGCCCCACGGGCATAAAGAACACCGGGGAGCTGTTTTTT	CASSPTGIKNTGELFF
TRBD1	TRBJ2-2	few	TRBV6-1	14	TGTGCCAGCAGTGACGGACAGGGGACCGGGGAGCTGTTTTTT	CASSDGQGTGELFF
NA	TRBJ2-2	NA	TRBV11-3	15	TGTGCCAGCAGCTTAATGGCAGGCCACACCGGGGAGCTGTTTTTT	CASSLMAGHTGELFF
NA	TRBJ2-7	once	TRBV28	14	TGTGCCAGCAGTTTTGGAGGGATCGGCTACGAGCAGTACTTC	CASSFGGIGYEQYF
TRBD1	TRBJ1-2	many	TRBV12-5	13	TGTGCTAATGTCCTGACAGGGGATGATGGCTACACCTTC	CANVLTGDDGYTF
NA	TRBJ1-6	NA	TRBV4-1	16	TGCGCCAGCAGCCAGGAAGGGACACCTTATAATTCACCCCTCCACTTT	CASSQEGTPYNSPLHF
TRBD1	TRBJ1-2	many	TRBV19	17	TGTGCCAGTAGTCTCGGTTCTTCACAGGGGGCAACGGGAGGCTACACCTTC	CASSLGSSQGATGGYTF
TRBD1	TRBJ1-1	many	TRBV28	15	TGTGCCAGCAGTTCCCTACAGGGGGTCATCCCTGAAGCTTTCTTT	CASSSLQGVIPEAFF
NA	TRBJ2-5	NA	TRBV6-1	17	TGTGCCAGCAGTGACGGGGGAAACCAGGGGACGGAGGAGACCCAGTACTTC	CASSDGGNQGTEETQYF
NA	TRBJ2-2	few	TRBV28	14	TGTGCCAGCAGGAAGGGGGGGCCGGCCGGGGAGCTGTTTTTT	CASRKGGPAGELFF